The sequence of this T cell receptor beta chain was determined in a study of Graves' ophthalmopathy and Graves' hyperthyroidism. Study summary: Stable hyperthyroidism denotes an absence of ophthalmopathy throughout 18 months of follow-up.

Study-wide results and limits: Using a 13-signature model, the authors split ophthalmopathy from stable hyperthyroidism, with around 89% sensitivity and approximately 78% specificity. The majority of expanded thyroid clonotypes above 0.001 frequency also occurred in blood.

Diagnosis relied on clinical symptoms, serum thyroxine, TRAb, thyroid ultrasound and orbital computed tomography. The table lists this clonotype with many counts. Its antigen is as yet unknown. RNA served as the template for amplifying TCR beta CDR3 regions. After a first-round RT-PCR with HTBI primers, a second-round multiplex PCR was run. TCRdb ran MiXCR on the multiplex PCR reads and lists one entry per CDR3 protein. The table includes over a million distinct CDR3 sequences, less than 45% detected once. With 4 bases removed from V and 4 bases from J, the gap between germline ends came to 10 bases. The CDR3 runs to 14 residues. Germline V gene lookup returns CDR1 SNHLY and CDR2 FYNNEI.

J is TRBJ2-2 and V is TRBV2, with a weak D call TRBD1 (6 bases). Sequencing was done on a sample of peripheral blood or thyroid tissue (not recorded which). The sequence derives from an adult man with Graves' hyperthyroidism. Here the CDR3 DNA reads TGTGCCAGCAGTGTTCAGGGGAGCACCGGGGAGCTGTTTTTT. Translating gives CASSVQGSTGELFF.